This entry concerns a single TCR beta chain. Its antigen remains unknown. The sample originates from a study of T cell responses to AZD1222 COVID-19 vaccine. Findings and caveats of the study: Samples come after the peak T cell response, not at day 14.

Repertoires were generated with immunoSEQ multiplex PCR, while TCRdb's copy carries only in-frame clones and drops some. This repertoire shows about 85,000 clones, roughly 90% found once; its top ten account for about 8%. The sequencing here drew on peripheral blood, taken 28 days after the second AZD1222 dose. The sequence was collected from an adult who received the AZD1222 COVID-19 vaccine.

The CDR3 sequence is CASSTRPGGNQPQHF. The CDR3 coding sequence is TGCGCCAGCAGCACCCGACCCGGTGGCAATCAGCCCCAGCATTTT. V usage is TRBV5-1 and J usage is TRBJ1-5; D is uncertain. In germline, CDR1 is SGHRS, CDR2 YFSETQ. Trimming removed 4 bases at V and 2 bases at J, with 13 bases between. This CDR3 region has 15 residues.